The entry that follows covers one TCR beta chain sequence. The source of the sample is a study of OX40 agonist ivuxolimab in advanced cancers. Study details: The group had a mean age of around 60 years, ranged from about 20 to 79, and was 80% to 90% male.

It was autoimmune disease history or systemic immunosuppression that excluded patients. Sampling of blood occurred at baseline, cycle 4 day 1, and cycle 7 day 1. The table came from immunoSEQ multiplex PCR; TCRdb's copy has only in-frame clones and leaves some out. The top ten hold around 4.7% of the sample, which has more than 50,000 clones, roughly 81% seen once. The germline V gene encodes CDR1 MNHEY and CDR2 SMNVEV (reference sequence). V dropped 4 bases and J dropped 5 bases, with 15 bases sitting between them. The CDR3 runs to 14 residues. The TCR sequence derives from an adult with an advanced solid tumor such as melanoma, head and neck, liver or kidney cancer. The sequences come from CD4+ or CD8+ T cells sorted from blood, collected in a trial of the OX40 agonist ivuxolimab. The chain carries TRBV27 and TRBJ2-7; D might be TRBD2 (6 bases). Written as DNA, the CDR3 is TGTGCCAGCAGTTATTACGGCGGGATGAACGAGCAGTACTTC. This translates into CASSYYGGMNEQYF.